What follows are 13 T cell receptor beta chains derived from one specimen sequenced in a study of blood T cell repertoires in COVID-19. The table came from immunoSEQ multiplex PCR; TCRdb's copy has only in-frame clones and leaves some out. The sample carries 150,000 or so clones, approximately 79% recorded once. Material for sequencing was peripheral blood. The receptors were gathered from a woman aged 40-49 years with COVID-19, enrolled during active disease.

This clone was observed a single time. The chain uses TRBV11-2 and TRBJ1-3, with D unresolved. V shed 5 bases and J shed 1 base, with 9 bases lying between them. Germline V gene data show CDR1 as SGHAT and CDR2 as FQNNGV. The CDR3 extends over 14 amino acids. The CDR3 DNA reads as TGTGCCAGCAGCCCAGGAGGATCTGGAAACACCATATATTTT. Its translation is CASSPGGSGNTIYF. Supplemented by reference TRBV11-2 and TRBJ1-3, the full variable domain reads EAGVAQSPRYKIIEKRQSVAFWCNPISGHATLYWYQQILGQGPKLLIQFQNNGVVDDSQLPKDRFSAERLKGVDSTLKIQPAKLEDSAVYLCASSPGGSGNTIYFGEGSWLTVV.

The J gene is TRBJ2-7, the V gene TRBV20-1; D not certain. This CDR3 comprises 10 residues. Germline CDR1 and CDR2: DFQATT and SNEGSKA (reference sequence). The ends were cut back, 6 bases at V and 3 bases at J, with 6 bases in the middle. Here the CDR3 DNA reads TGCAGTGCCGACAACTACGAGCAGTACTTC. Its translation: CSADNYEQYF.

This chain joins TRBV7-8 and TRBJ2-5; 10 bases are a match to TRBD2. J was trimmed by 5 bases and V by 5 bases; bases with no gene match: 20. Germline CDR1 is SGHVS and CDR2 is FQNEAQ. The CDR3 extends over 19 amino acids. The CDR3 bases are TGTGCCAGCAGCCCCCCCCAGCGGGAGGGCCGGTTGGTCCTTGAGACCCAGTACTTC. It encodes CASSPPQREGRLVLETQYF.

This chain uses TRBV19 with TRBJ2-1, with TRBD1 identical over 7 bases. Germline V gene data show CDR1 as LNHDA and CDR2 as SQIVND (reference sequence). V was clipped by 5 bases and J by 1 base; unmatched bases: 2. The CDR3 has 14 residues. In nucleotides, the CDR3 is TGTGCCAGTAGTCAGGGGGTGTCCTACAATGAGCAGTTCTTC. Its translation is CASSQGVSYNEQFF. Based on the CDR3 plus reference TRBV19 and TRBJ2-1, the full variable domain is DGGITQSPKYLFRKEGQNVTLSCEQNLNHDAMYWYRQDPGQGLRLIYYSQIVNDFQKGDIAEGYSVSREKKESFPLTVTSAQKNPTAFYLCASSQGVSYNEQFFGPGTRLTVL.

This rearrangement joins TRBV30 to TRBJ1-5; a possible D gene is TRBD1 (5 bases). The CDR3 is made up of 14 amino acids. Germline V gives CDR1 GTSNPN, CDR2 SVGIG (reference sequence). Trimming cost V 0 bases and J 3 bases, with 9 bases left between them. Here the CDR3 reads CAWSVPGNNQPQHF. CDR3 sequence (DNA): TGTGCCTGGAGTGTACCAGGGAACAATCAGCCCCAGCATTTT.

This clone appeared a single time. The genes are TRBV7-8 and TRBJ1-3; the D gene is possibly TRBD1 (6 bases). This CDR3 has 19 residues. Trimming pared 1 base from V and 0 bases from J, leaving 19 bases between. Germline loops: CDR1 SGHVS, CDR2 FQNEAQ. The CDR3 here is CASSLVVVGDRSSGNTIYF. CDR3 nucleotide sequence: TGTGCCAGCAGCTTAGTAGTTGTTGGTGACAGGAGCTCTGGAAACACCATATATTTT.

V usage is TRBV6-5 and J usage is TRBJ1-2; the match to TRBD1 covers 7 bases. The CDR3 runs to 13 residues. V shed 0 bases, J shed 7 bases, and the junction held 2 bases outside the gene matches. Germline CDR1 and CDR2: MNHEY and SVGAGI. CDR3 sequence reads: CASSYSGGFGYTF. The DNA for the CDR3 is TGTGCCAGCAGTTACTCAGGGGGCTTTGGCTACACCTTC.

This clone is a singleton in its sample. J is TRBJ2-5 and V is TRBV19, with a weak D call TRBD2 (7 bases). The V end was cut by 10 bases, the J end by 1 base, with 22 bases between. Germline CDR1 is LNHDA and CDR2 is SQIVND (reference sequence). CDR3 size: 16 residues. CDR3 region: CATQGGRRGPQETQYF. CDR3 nucleotide sequence: TGTGCCACTCAAGGGGGTAGGCGGGGGCCCCAAGAGACCCAGTACTTC. Full variable domain (outside the CDR3, taken from reference TRBV19 and TRBJ2-5): DGGITQSPKYLFRKEGQNVTLSCEQNLNHDAMYWYRQDPGQGLRLIYYSQIVNDFQKGDIAEGYSVSREKKESFPLTVTSAQKNPTAFYLCATQGGRRGPQETQYFGPGTRLLVL.

This chain joins TRBV2 and TRBJ1-4; 7 nucleotides align to TRBD1. The V gene end was trimmed by 8 bases and the J gene end by 6 bases; junction bases not matched to a gene: 6. Per germline, CDR1 SNHLY and CDR2 FYNNEI. The CDR3 covers 13 residues. CDR3 amino acids: CASARGRDEKLFF. In DNA, the CDR3 is TGTGCCAGCGCAAGGGGGCGCGATGAAAAACTGTTTTTT.

The V gene is TRBV18, the J gene TRBJ2-7; the match to TRBD2 covers 14 bases. Losses at the gene ends were 5 bases for V and 4 bases for J; bases not matched to a gene: 7. CDR1 and CDR2 (germline): KGHSH, LQKENI. This CDR3 is 16 amino acids long. The chain's CDR3 is CASSFGTSGSGYEQYF. The DNA of the CDR3 is TGTGCCAGCTCATTCGGGACTAGCGGGAGTGGGTACGAGCAGTACTTC. The entire variable domain, with the rest obtained from reference TRBV18 and TRBJ2-7, is as follows: NAGVMQNPRHLVRRRGQEARLRCSPMKGHSHVYWYRQLPEEGLKFMVYLQKENIIDESGMPKERFSAEFPKEGPSILRIQQVVRGDSAAYFCASSFGTSGSGYEQYFGPGTRLTVT.

J is TRBJ2-3 and V is TRBV9; 12 positions agree with TRBD2. Germline V gene sequence: CDR1 SGDLS, CDR2 YYNGEE. V was clipped by 4 bases and J by 6 bases; unmatched bases: 9. CDR3 length equals 16 residues. CDR3 sequence: CASSLELAGGTDTQYF. Written as DNA, the CDR3 is TGTGCCAGCAGCCTCGAACTAGCGGGAGGAACGGATACGCAGTATTTT. Variable domain in full (rest from reference TRBV9 and TRBJ2-3): DSGVTQTPKHLITATGQRVTLRCSPRSGDLSVYWYQQSLDQGLQFLIQYYNGEERAKGNILERFSAQQFPDLHSELNLSSLELGDSALYFCASSLELAGGTDTQYFGPGTRLTVL.

This clone appeared a single time. This chain links TRBV29-1 with TRBJ2-5; D unresolved. Germline V lookup: CDR1 SQVTM, CDR2 ANQGSEA. The CDR3 has 12 residues. Trimming took 6 bases from V and 2 from J, leaving 10 bases between them. Here the CDR3 reads CSVRDGQETQYF. In DNA, the CDR3 is TGCAGCGTCAGAGACGGGCAAGAGACCCAGTACTTC.

This sequence joins TRBV3-1 (or the pseudogene TRBV3-2) and TRBJ2-1; 10 positions agree with TRBD2. Germline CDR1 reads LGHDT; CDR2 reads YNNKEL (reference sequence). Unmatched junction bases numbered 4, after V lost 4 bases and J lost 4 bases. CDR3 size: 15 residues. The CDR3 region has the DNA TGTGCCAGCAGCCGCCTAGCGGGAGCGTACAATGAGCAGTTCTTC. Translated: CASSRLAGAYNEQFF.